This TCR beta chain was profiled in a study of blood T cell repertoires in COVID-19. Study at large: T cells, B-cell-depleted T cells, or PBMCs supplied cDNA or gDNA.

Per the original methods: From reference gene primer amplification, estimates of nucleated cell counts were derived. The method was immunoSEQ multiplex PCR; TCRdb's version includes in-frame clones alone and lacks a portion of them. The V and J calls and clone size come from that table; D and trimming were worked out from the DNA. Of around 180,000 clones in the sample, approximately 89% were seen once. Germline-derived CDR1 and CDR2 are SGHRS and YFSETQ. V lost 4 bases, J lost 6 bases, and 6 bases stayed unmatched. The CDR3 length is 14 residues. Participants were aged 18 to 89 years from roughly 25 US areas. Clinical history as reported by participants underpinned cohort assignment.

The source of this sequence is a woman in her thirties or forties with acute COVID-19. The sequenced sample was PBMCs or T cells enriched from blood (not recorded which). The V call is TRBV5-1, the J call TRBJ1-1; TRBD1 agrees at 10 bases. The CDR3 nucleotides are TGCGCCAGCAGCCTGACCGGGACAGGGGCTGAAGCTTTCTTT. It is translated as CASSLTGTGAEAFF.